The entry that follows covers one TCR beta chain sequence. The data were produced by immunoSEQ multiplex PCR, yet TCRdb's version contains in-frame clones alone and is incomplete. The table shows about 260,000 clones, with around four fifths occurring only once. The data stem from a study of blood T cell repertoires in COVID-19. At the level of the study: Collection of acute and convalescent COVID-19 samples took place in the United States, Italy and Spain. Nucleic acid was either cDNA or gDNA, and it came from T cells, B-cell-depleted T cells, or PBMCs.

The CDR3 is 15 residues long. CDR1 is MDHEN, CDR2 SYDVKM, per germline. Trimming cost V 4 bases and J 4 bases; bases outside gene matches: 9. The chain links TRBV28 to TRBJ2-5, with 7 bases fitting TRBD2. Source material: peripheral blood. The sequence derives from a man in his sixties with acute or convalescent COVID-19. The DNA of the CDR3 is TGTGCCAGCAGTTCCGGGGGGAGGGCAGGAGAGACCCAGTACTTC. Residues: CASSSGGRAGETQYF.